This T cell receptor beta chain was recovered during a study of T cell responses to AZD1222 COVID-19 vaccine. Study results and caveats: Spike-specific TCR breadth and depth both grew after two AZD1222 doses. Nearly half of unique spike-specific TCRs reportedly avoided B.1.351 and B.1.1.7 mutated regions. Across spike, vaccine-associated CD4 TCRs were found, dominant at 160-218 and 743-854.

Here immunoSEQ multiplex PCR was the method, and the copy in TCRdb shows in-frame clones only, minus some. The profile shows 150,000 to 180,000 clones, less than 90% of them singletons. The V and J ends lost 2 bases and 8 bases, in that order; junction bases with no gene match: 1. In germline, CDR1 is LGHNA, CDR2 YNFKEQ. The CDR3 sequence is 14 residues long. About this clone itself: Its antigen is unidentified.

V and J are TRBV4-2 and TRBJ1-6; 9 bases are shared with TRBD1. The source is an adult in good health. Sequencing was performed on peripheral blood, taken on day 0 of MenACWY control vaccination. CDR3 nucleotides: TGTGCCAGCAGCCAACGGGACAGGGATTCACCCCTCCACTTT. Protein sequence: CASSQRDRDSPLHF.